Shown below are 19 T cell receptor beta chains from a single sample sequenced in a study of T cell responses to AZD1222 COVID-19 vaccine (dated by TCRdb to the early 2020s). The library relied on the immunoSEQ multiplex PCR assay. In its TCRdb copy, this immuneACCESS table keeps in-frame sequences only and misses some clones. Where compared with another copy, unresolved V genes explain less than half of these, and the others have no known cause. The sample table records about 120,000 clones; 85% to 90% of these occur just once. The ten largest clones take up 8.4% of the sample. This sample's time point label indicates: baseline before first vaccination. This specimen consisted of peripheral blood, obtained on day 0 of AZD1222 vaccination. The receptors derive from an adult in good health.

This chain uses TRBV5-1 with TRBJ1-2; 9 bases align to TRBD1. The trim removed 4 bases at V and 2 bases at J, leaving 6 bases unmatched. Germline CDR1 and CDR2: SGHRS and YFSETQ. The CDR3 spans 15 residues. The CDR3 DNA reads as TGCGCCAGCAGCCCGCCGGGACAGGGAAACTATGGCTACACCTTC. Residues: CASSPPGQGNYGYTF.

CDR3 residues: CASSRPGQGVDTGELFF. DNA of the CDR3: TGTGCCAGCAGCCGCCCGGGACAGGGGGTTGACACCGGGGAGCTGTTTTTT. The chain recombines TRBV3-1 (or the pseudogene TRBV3-2) with TRBJ2-2, with 11 nucleotides matching TRBD1. Germline lookup yields CDR1 LGHDT and CDR2 YNNKEL (reference sequence). The CDR3 is made up of 17 amino acids. V lost 4 bases and J lost 3; bases outside the gene matches: 7.

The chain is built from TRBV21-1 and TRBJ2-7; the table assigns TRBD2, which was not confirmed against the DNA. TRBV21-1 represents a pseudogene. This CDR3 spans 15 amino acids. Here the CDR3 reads CASSRLAGDPYEQYF. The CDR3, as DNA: TGTGCCAGCAGCCGACTAGCGGGAGACCCCTACGAGCAGTACTTC.

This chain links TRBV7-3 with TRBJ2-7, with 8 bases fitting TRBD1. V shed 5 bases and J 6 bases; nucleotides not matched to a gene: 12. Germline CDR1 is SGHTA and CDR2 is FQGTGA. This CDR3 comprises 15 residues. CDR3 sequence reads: CASSPQGQGGGEQYF. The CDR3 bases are TGTGCCAGCAGCCCCCAAGGACAGGGAGGTGGCGAGCAGTACTTC.

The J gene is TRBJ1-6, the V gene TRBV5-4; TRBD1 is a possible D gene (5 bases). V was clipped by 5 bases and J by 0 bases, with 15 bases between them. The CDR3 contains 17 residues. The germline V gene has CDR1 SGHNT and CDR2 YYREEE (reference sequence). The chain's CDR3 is CASRPGLPSSYNSPLHF. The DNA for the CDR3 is TGTGCCAGCAGGCCGGGACTGCCGAGCTCCTATAATTCACCCCTCCACTTT.

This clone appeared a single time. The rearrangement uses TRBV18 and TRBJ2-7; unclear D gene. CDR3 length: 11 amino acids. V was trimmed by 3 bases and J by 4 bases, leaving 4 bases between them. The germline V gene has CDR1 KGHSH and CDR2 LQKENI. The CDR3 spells CASSPGYEQYF. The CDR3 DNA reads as TGTGCCAGCTCACCCGGATACGAGCAGTACTTC.

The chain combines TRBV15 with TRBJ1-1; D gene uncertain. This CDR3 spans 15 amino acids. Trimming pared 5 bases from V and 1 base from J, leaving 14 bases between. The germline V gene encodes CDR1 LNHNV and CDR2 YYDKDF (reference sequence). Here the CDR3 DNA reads TGTGCCACCAGCTTGGGTAGGAGGGAGAACACTGAAGCTTTCTTT. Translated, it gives CATSLGRRENTEAFF.

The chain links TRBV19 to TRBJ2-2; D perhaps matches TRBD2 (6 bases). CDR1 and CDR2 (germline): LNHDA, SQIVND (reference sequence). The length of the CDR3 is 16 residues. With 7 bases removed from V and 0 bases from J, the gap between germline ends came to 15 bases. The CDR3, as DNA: TGTGCCAGTACAAATAGCGGAGGAGCGAACACCGGGGAGCTGTTTTTT. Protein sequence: CASTNSGGANTGELFF. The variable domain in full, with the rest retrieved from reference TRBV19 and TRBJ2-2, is DGGITQSPKYLFRKEGQNVTLSCEQNLNHDAMYWYRQDPGQGLRLIYYSQIVNDFQKGDIAEGYSVSREKKESFPLTVTSAQKNPTAFYLCASTNSGGANTGELFFGEGSRLTVL.

As DNA, the CDR3 is TGTGCCACCAGTGAAGGACAGTATAATAGCAATCAGCCCCAGCATTTT. Its translation is CATSEGQYNSNQPQHF. This chain joins TRBV24-1 and TRBJ1-5, with D tentatively TRBD1 (6 bases). Per germline, CDR1 KGHDR and CDR2 SFDVKD. Trimming shortened V by 4 bases and J by 0 bases, and 12 bases separated the two germline ends. The CDR3 spans 16 residues.

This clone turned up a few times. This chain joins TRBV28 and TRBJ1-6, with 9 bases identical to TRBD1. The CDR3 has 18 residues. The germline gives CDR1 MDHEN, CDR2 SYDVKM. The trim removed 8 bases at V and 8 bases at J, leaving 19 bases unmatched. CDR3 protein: CASGRGTGRLIFHSPLHF. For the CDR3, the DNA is TGTGCCAGCGGAAGGGGGACAGGGCGACTAATTTTTCATTCACCCCTCCACTTT.

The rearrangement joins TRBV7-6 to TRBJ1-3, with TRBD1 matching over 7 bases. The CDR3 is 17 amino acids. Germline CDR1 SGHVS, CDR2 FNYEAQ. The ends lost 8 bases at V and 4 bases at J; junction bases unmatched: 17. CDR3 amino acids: CASDSGEERGQGNTIYF. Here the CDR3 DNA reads TGTGCCAGCGATTCGGGGGAGGAGAGGGGGCAAGGAAACACCATATATTTT. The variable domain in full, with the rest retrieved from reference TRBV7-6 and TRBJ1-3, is GAGVSQSPRYKVTKRGQDVALRCDPISGHVSLYWYRQALGQGPEFLTYFNYEAQQDKSGLPNDRFSAERPEGSISTLTIQRTEQRDSAMYRCASDSGEERGQGNTIYFGEGSWLTVV.

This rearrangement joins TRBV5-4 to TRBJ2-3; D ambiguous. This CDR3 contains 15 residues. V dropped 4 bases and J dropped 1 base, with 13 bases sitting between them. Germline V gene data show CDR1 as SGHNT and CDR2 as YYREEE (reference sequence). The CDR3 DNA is TGTGCCAGCAGCCCAAAGACACCCCGCACAGATACGCAGTATTTT. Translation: CASSPKTPRTDTQYF.

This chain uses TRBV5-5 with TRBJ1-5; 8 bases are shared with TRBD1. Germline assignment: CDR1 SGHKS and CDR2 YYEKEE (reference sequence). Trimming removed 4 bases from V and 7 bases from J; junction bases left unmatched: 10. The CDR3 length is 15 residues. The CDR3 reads CASSAIQGDGQPQHF. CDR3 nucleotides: TGTGCCAGCAGCGCTATACAGGGGGACGGGCAGCCCCAGCATTTT.

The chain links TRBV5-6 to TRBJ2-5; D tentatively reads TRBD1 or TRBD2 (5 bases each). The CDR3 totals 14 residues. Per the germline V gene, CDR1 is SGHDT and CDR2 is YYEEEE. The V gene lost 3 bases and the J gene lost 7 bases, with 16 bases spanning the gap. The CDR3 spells CASSWGTTKGTQYF. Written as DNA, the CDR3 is TGTGCCAGCAGCTGGGGGACCACCAAGGGGACCCAGTACTTC.

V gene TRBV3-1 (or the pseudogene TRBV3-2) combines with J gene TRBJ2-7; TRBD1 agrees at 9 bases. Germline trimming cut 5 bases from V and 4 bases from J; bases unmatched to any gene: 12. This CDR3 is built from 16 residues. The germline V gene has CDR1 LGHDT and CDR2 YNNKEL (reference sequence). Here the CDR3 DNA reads TGTGCCAGCAGCAAAGCGCCGGGGACAGGGCGGTACGAGCAGTACTTC. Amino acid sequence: CASSKAPGTGRYEQYF.

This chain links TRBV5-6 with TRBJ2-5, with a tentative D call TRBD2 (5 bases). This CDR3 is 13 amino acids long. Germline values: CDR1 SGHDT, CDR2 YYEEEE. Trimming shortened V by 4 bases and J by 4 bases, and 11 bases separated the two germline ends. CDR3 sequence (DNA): TGTGCCAGCAGCCTCGGAGGTCGAGAGACCCAGTACTTC. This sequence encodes CASSLGGRETQYF.

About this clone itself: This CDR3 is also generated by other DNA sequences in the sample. This chain's CDR3 is CASSRTGLNEKLFF. The CDR3 DNA reads TGTGCCAGCAGTCGGACAGGGCTTAATGAAAAACTGTTTTTT. V usage is TRBV5-4 and J usage is TRBJ1-4; 8 positions match TRBD1. The germline V gene has CDR1 SGHNT and CDR2 YYREEE (reference sequence). CDR3 length: 14 amino acids. The junction had 4 bases not matched to a gene; V was cut back by 5 bases and J by 4 bases.

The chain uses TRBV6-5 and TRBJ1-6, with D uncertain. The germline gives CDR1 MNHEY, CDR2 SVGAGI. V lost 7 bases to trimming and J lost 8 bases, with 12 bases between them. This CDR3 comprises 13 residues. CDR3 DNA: TGTGCCAGCATAGGGCGAGTGCATTCACCCCTCCACTTT. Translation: CASIGRVHSPLHF.

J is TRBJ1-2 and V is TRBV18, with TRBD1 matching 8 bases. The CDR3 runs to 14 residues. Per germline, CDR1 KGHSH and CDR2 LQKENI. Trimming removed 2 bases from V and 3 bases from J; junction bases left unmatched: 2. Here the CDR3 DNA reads TGTGCCAGCTCACCAACGACAGGGGACTATGGCTACACCTTC. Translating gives CASSPTTGDYGYTF.